The 6 T cell receptor beta chains listed next were all sequenced from one sample in a study of cytomegalovirus exposure and HLA in healthy donors. Sequenced by immunoSEQ multiplex PCR; TCRdb stores in-frame clones only, minus some. The sample includes 200,000 to 250,000 clones, about 91% seen only once; the top ten take roughly 3%. Sequenced input: PBMCs. Receptors originate from a woman aged 18-29 years in good health and CMV-seronegative.

This chain uses TRBV30 with TRBJ1-5; D ambiguous. Germline CDR1 reads GTSNPN; CDR2 reads SVGIG (reference sequence). The V gene lost 0 bases and the J gene lost 4 bases, with 7 bases spanning the gap. This CDR3 region has 13 residues. The CDR3 DNA reads TGTGCCTGGAGTGTAGGGAGAAATCAGCCCCAGCATTTT. Translated: CAWSVGRNQPQHF.

The rearrangement joins TRBV6-5 to TRBJ2-7; the match to TRBD2 covers 10 bases. After removal of 5 bases from V and 1 base from J, the junction contained 5 bases not matched to a gene. Germline V lookup: CDR1 MNHEY, CDR2 SVGAGI. The CDR3 extends over 15 amino acids. The CDR3 DNA follows: TGTGCCAGCAGTATTAGCGGGAGGTTGTCCTACGAGCAGTACTTC. Translating gives CASSISGRLSYEQYF.

Concerning this clone itself: Other DNA sequences in the same sample also yield this CDR3. V is TRBV27 and J is TRBJ2-1, with D perhaps matching TRBD2 (5 bases). CDR3 length: 14 amino acids. Trimming stripped 2 bases from V and 3 bases from J, with 8 bases between. Germline CDR1 MNHEY, CDR2 SMNVEV (reference sequence). The CDR3 bases are TGTGCCAGCAGTTTAGCGGGCCTCTACAATGAGCAGTTCTTC. This codes for CASSLAGLYNEQFF.

V is TRBV2 and J is TRBJ1-2; weak D call: TRBD1 (6 bases). Germline CDR1 SNHLY, CDR2 FYNNEI. The CDR3 runs 15 residues. V gave up 1 base and J gave up 4 bases, with 13 bases separating them. The CDR3 loop is CASSEGQATFYGYTF. As DNA, the CDR3 is TGTGCCAGCAGTGAAGGACAGGCGACCTTCTATGGCTACACCTTC.

The chain carries TRBV25-1 and TRBJ2-5; 7 nucleotides align to TRBD1. There are 14 residues in the CDR3. Germline V gene lookup returns CDR1 MGHDK and CDR2 SYGVNS. V trimming: 6 bases; J trimming: 5 bases; junction bases outside the gene matches: 9. The CDR3 DNA reads as TGTGCCAGCAGCGCCAGAGACAGGGCGGAGACCCAGTACTTC. It codes for CASSARDRAETQYF.

The gene calls are TRBV5-1 and TRBJ1-1; possibly TRBD1 for D (5 bases). V lost 3 bases, J lost 6 bases, and 12 bases lay in between. CDR1 and CDR2 from the germline V gene are SGHRS and YFSETQ. CDR3 length: 13 amino acids. The CDR3 protein is CASSSGGMAEAFF. In nucleotides, the CDR3 is TGCGCCAGCAGCTCGGGGGGGATGGCTGAAGCTTTCTTT. Full variable domain (remainder filled in from reference TRBV5-1 and TRBJ1-1): KAGVTQTPRYLIKTRGQQVTLSCSPISGHRSVSWYQQTPGQGLQFLFEYFSETQRNKGNFPGRFSGRQFSNSRSEMNVSTLELGDSALYLCASSSGGMAEAFFGQGTRLTVV.